Listed below are T cell receptor beta chains from one sample, sequenced in a study of T-cell memory formation after mild COVID-19. TCRdb itself ran the 5' RACE reads through MiXCR, one entry per CDR3 protein. Of 140,000 to 150,000 distinct CDR3 sequences listed, approximately 25% are singletons. Sequences were obtained from PBMCs or a T cell subset sorted from them (not recorded which). The receptors originated from an adult woman who had mild COVID-19 (a few samples of this study predate the infection). Cell type and time point are not known. CDR3s include the opening cysteine and the closing phenylalanine or tryptophan. A D gene is named only where the DNA matches it firmly. The size entry is marked missing in some rows and otherwise reads once, few, many or a size class.

- | - | TRBJ1-1 | TRBV12-3/TRBV12-4 | TGTGCCAGCAGTTTAGAGCGGGTGAACACTGAAGCTTTCTTT | CASSLERVNTEAFF
- | - | TRBJ2-7 | TRBV5-6 | TGTGCCAGCAGCATGACAGTCGCCTACGAGCAGTACTTC | CASSMTVAYEQYF
TRBD1 | once | TRBJ2-1 | TRBV20-1 | TGCAGTGCCGACAGGGGAGGCGATGAGCAGTTCTTC | CSADRGGDEQFF
- | - | TRBJ2-5 | TRBV5-5 | TGTGCCAGCAGCTTGAGAGTAGAGGGGCAAGAGACCCAGTACTTC | CASSLRVEGQETQYF
- | few | TRBJ2-7 | TRBV9 | TGTGCCAGCAGCGTAGTCGAGGGCTACGAGCAGTACTTC | CASSVVEGYEQYF
- | - | TRBJ1-2 | TRBV27 | TGTGCCAGCAGTTTACGGGGGGATGGCTACACCTTC | CASSLRGDGYTF
- | few | TRBJ2-7 | TRBV7-2 | TGTGCCAGCAGCATTTCTAACTACGAGCAGTACTTC | CASSISNYEQYF
- | many | TRBJ2-3 | TRBV9 | TGTGCCAGCAGCGTAGGGGCAGGGGGCACAGATACGCAGTATTTT | CASSVGAGGTDTQYF
- | - | TRBJ2-3 | TRBV6-5 | TGTGCCAGCAGTTACGGTGGGAGATCCACAGATACGCAGTATTTT | CASSYGGRSTDTQYF
- | once | TRBJ1-6 | TRBV7-9 | TGTGCCAGCAGCTTAGCCAGGGCAGGGTTGAATTCACCCCTCCACTTT | CASSLARAGLNSPLHF
- | - | TRBJ1-2 | TRBV30 | TGTGCCTGGAGTCGAACAGGGTCCTATGGCTACACCTTC | CAWSRTGSYGYTF
TRBD2 | few | TRBJ2-7 | TRBV4-1 | TGCGCCAGCAGCCAACTAGCGGGGGGGCCGGGAGAGCAGTACTTC | CASSQLAGGPGEQYF
- | - | TRBJ1-3 | TRBV20-1 | TGCAGTGCTAGAGCCCCCGACGGAGGAAACACCATATATTTT | CSARAPDGGNTIYF
- | - | TRBJ2-3 | TRBV12-3/TRBV12-4 | TGTGCCAGCAGTTTAGACGCAGATACGCAGTATTTT | CASSLDADTQYF
TRBD2 | few | TRBJ2-1 | TRBV20-1 | TGCAGTGCTAGAGACCATACTAGCGACTATGAGCAGTTCTTC | CSARDHTSDYEQFF
TRBD1 | - | TRBJ1-1 | TRBV27 | TGTGCCAGCAGTTTAGGACAGGGGAGGGCTGAAGCTTTCTTT | CASSLGQGRAEAFF
- | - | TRBJ2-7 | TRBV7-9 | TGTGCCAGCAGCTTCGTGGATTCCGAGCAGTACTTC | CASSFVDSEQYF
TRBD2 | - | TRBJ2-1 | TRBV7-9 | TGTGCCAGCAGCCAGCCCATGGTCGCGGGAGGGCTGCATGAGCAGTTCTTC | CASSQPMVAGGLHEQFF
- | few | TRBJ2-2 | TRBV4-1 | TGCGCCAGCAGCCACTCCCGGGGAAACACCGGGGAGCTGTTTTTT | CASSHSRGNTGELFF
- | - | TRBJ1-1 | TRBV7-9 | TGTGCCAGCAGCCAGGCGGGAGAAACCTACGTTAATAAAGCTTTCTTT | CASSQAGETYVNKAFF
- | many | TRBJ2-2 | TRBV7-6 | TGTGCCAGCAGCTTAGGTACCAGGGGGGAGCTGTTTTTT | CASSLGTRGELFF
- | many | TRBJ1-1 | TRBV4-2 | TGTGCCAGCAGCCAAGATCTGCGACCGAACACTGAAGCTTTCTTT | CASSQDLRPNTEAFF
- | few | TRBJ2-7 | TRBV7-9 | TGTGCCAGCAGCTTCGCCGGGCGAAACTACGAGCAGTACTTC | CASSFAGRNYEQYF
- | few | TRBJ2-7 | TRBV7-6 | TGTGCCAGCAGCTTAGTAGGGGACAACCACGAGCAGTACTTC | CASSLVGDNHEQYF
- | few | TRBJ1-1 | TRBV4-3 | TGCGCCAGCAGCCAAGATTATATCCCACTGGGTAAGGAGAACACTGAAGCTTTCTTT | CASSQDYIPLGKENTEAFF
- | many | TRBJ1-2 | TRBV4-1 | TGCGCCAGCAGCCAAGAAGCGCACAGGGCAGGGTTAAGCTACACCTTC | CASSQEAHRAGLSYTF
TRBD2 | few | TRBJ2-7 | TRBV9 | TGTGCCAGCTCCGCCCTAGCGGGACCAAGCCCCTACGAGCAGTACTTC | CASSALAGPSPYEQYF